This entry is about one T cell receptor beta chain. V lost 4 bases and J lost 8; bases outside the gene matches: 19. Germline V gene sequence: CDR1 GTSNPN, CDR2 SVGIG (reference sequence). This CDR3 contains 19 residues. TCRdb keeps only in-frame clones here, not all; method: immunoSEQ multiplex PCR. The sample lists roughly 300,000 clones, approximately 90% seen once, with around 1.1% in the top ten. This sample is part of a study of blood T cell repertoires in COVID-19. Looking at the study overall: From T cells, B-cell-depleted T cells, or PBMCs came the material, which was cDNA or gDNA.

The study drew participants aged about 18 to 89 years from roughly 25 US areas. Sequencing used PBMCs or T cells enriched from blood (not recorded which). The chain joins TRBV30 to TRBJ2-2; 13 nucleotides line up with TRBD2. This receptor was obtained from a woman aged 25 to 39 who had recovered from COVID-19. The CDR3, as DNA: TGTGCCTGGAATTACCCGGGACTAGCGGGAATAGGGGCGGTGGGGGAGCTGTTTTTT. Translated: CAWNYPGLAGIGAVGELFF.